The 17 T cell receptor beta chains reported below all come from one sample, sequenced in a study of cytomegalovirus exposure and HLA in healthy donors. PCR primers comprised 60 Vbeta and 13 Jbeta primers. Data came from immunoSEQ multiplex PCR; TCRdb stores just in-frame clones and leaves some out. The table lists under 150,000 clones, 80% of them singletons. What was sequenced was PBMCs. Receptors originate from a middle-aged woman in good health and CMV-seronegative.

This chain joins TRBV7-9 and TRBJ2-1; tentatively, D is TRBD2 (5 bases). In germline, CDR1 is SEHNR, CDR2 FQNEAQ (reference sequence). With 0 bases removed from V and 0 bases from J, the gap between germline ends came to 6 bases. CDR3 size: 15 residues. CDR3 region: CASSLAGSSYNEQFF. The CDR3 nucleotides are TGTGCCAGCAGCTTAGCGGGGAGCTCCTACAATGAGCAGTTCTTC.

This chain joins TRBV19 and TRBJ1-2; TRBD1 aligns across 8 bases. In germline, CDR1 is LNHDA, CDR2 SQIVND (reference sequence). J lost 8 bases, V lost 7 bases, and 15 bases had no gene match. This CDR3 has 15 residues. The CDR3: CASTAGQGASEGYTF. DNA for the CDR3: TGTGCCAGTACGGCAGGGCAGGGGGCGTCCGAGGGCTACACCTTC.

The genes are TRBV5-6 and TRBJ1-5; 9 bases match TRBD1. The trim removed 0 bases at V and 2 bases at J, leaving 9 bases unmatched. Looked up from germline, CDR1 is SGHDT and CDR2 is YYEEEE. There are 18 residues in the CDR3. The CDR3 DNA follows: TGTGCCAGCAGCTTGGACAGGGGGCGCGGTTCGGGCAATCAGCCCCAGCATTTT. It is translated as CASSLDRGRGSGNQPQHF.

The chain recombines TRBV7-9 with TRBJ1-1; tentative D call: TRBD1 (6 bases). CDR3 size: 15 residues. The germline CDR1 and CDR2 sequences are SEHNR and FQNEAQ (reference sequence). Trimming took off 2 bases at V and 1 base at J, with 11 bases between the two ends. CDR3 in DNA: TGTGCCAGCAGCTTATTCCAGGGGACGAACACTGAAGCTTTCTTT. This codes for CASSLFQGTNTEAFF.

This chain joins TRBV13 and TRBJ2-3, with 12 nucleotides matching TRBD2. V was pared by 3 bases and J by 3 bases, with 4 bases of the junction left unmatched. CDR1 and CDR2 from the germline V gene are PRHDT and FYEKMQ (reference sequence). The CDR3 runs 16 residues. The CDR3 sequence: CASSFKTSGGTDTQYF. CDR3 in DNA: TGTGCCAGCAGCTTCAAGACTAGCGGGGGAACAGATACGCAGTATTTT.

This clone was observed a handful of times. This chain uses TRBV4-1 with TRBJ1-1, with a tentative D call TRBD1 (6 bases). The CDR3 covers 13 residues. Trimming cost V 2 bases and J 5 bases, with 9 bases left between them. The germline V gene encodes CDR1 MGHRA and CDR2 YSYEKL. The CDR3 loop is CASSQPDRTEAFF. CDR3 coding DNA: TGCGCCAGCAGCCAACCTGACAGGACTGAAGCTTTCTTT.

CDR3 DNA sequence: TGTGCCAGCAGCTTCCCAGGGGGTGGGCAAGAGACCCAGTACTTC. Its protein is CASSFPGGGQETQYF. V is TRBV5-4 and J is TRBJ2-5; the match to TRBD1 covers 7 bases. CDR1 SGHNT and CDR2 YYREEE come from the germline V gene (reference sequence). This CDR3 has 15 residues. The V gene end was trimmed by 2 bases and the J gene end by 2 bases; junction bases not matched to a gene: 6.

As for this clone: The sample carries other DNA sequences with the same CDR3. The gene calls are TRBV9 and TRBJ1-5; D unclear. Trimming left V 0 bases short and J 4 bases short, with 11 bases between. This CDR3 spans 15 amino acids. Germline loops: CDR1 SGDLS, CDR2 YYNGEE. CDR3 sequence reads: CASSVGEGSNQPQHF. Written as DNA, the CDR3 is TGTGCCAGCAGCGTAGGGGAGGGATCAAATCAGCCCCAGCATTTT.

The rearrangement links TRBV7-2 to TRBJ2-7; tentative D call: TRBD2 (5 bases). The CDR3 is made up of 13 amino acids. Germline CDR1 and CDR2: SGHTA and FQGNSA. V was shortened by 2 bases and J by 7 bases, with 12 bases between the two germline ends. The CDR3 loop reads CASSLTAGREQYF. DNA for the CDR3: TGTGCCAGCAGCTTAACGGCGGGCCGGGAGCAGTACTTC.

The chain combines TRBV19 with TRBJ1-4, with 8 bases aligning to TRBD1. Trimming took 3 bases from V and 8 from J; bases not matched to a gene: 8. This CDR3 comprises 15 residues. The germline gives CDR1 LNHDA, CDR2 SQIVND (reference sequence). CDR3 bases: TGTGCCAGTAGTATGAATGGACAGGGAGACGAAAAACTGTTTTTT. Translation gives CASSMNGQGDEKLFF.

The chain couples TRBV28 to TRBJ2-3; perhaps TRBD1 as D (5 bases). The CDR3 spans 14 residues. Germline-derived CDR1 and CDR2 are MDHEN and SYDVKM. V lost 5 bases and J lost 7, with 16 bases in between. This chain's CDR3 is CASSTPRGAYTQYF. The CDR3, as DNA: TGTGCCAGCAGTACACCTCGTGGGGCGTATACGCAGTATTTT.

This clone appeared once. The V call is TRBV5-1, the J call TRBJ2-7; D not resolved. Germline CDR1 SGHRS, CDR2 YFSETQ. With 0 bases removed from V and 0 bases from J, the gap between germline ends came to 7 bases. The CDR3 has 14 residues. Here the CDR3 DNA reads TGCGCCAGCAGCTTGGGGCGGAACTCCTACGAGCAGTACTTC. Translation: CASSLGRNSYEQYF.

The rearrangement links TRBV23-1 to TRBJ2-7; a possible D gene is TRBD1 (5 bases). TRBV23-1 falls under the ORF class, with uncertain function. Trimming pared 0 bases from V and 1 base from J, leaving 13 bases between. The CDR3 covers 16 residues. The DNA for the CDR3 is TGCGCCAGCAGTCAATCAAGGACACAAGCTTCCTACGAGCAGTACTTC. Amino acids: CASSQSRTQASYEQYF.

The V gene is TRBV6-5, the J gene TRBJ1-1; TRBD1 matches 10 bases. V shed 2 bases and J 5 bases; nucleotides not matched to a gene: 8. Germline values: CDR1 MNHEY, CDR2 SVGAGI. The CDR3 has 16 residues. CDR3 sequence: CASSYRRDRGSTEAFF. The DNA of the CDR3 is TGTGCCAGCAGTTACCGCCGGGACAGGGGTAGTACTGAAGCTTTCTTT.

The chain links TRBV14 to TRBJ2-7; tentative D call: TRBD2 (6 bases). Trimming took 1 base from V and 3 from J, leaving 10 bases between them. CDR3 length: 14 amino acids. CDR1 SGHDN and CDR2 FVKESK come from the germline V gene. The CDR3 sequence: CASSQGLAIYEQYF. CDR3 nucleotide sequence: TGTGCCAGCAGCCAAGGGCTAGCGATCTACGAGCAGTACTTC.

Only one count was recorded for this clone. This sequence joins TRBV7-2 and TRBJ2-5; TRBD1 matches at 7 bases. The V segment lost 5 bases and the J segment 0 bases; nucleotides outside the gene matches: 15. CDR3 length: 18 amino acids. The germline gives CDR1 SGHTA, CDR2 FQGNSA. CDR3 bases: TGTGCCAGCAGCCAGAATCCGACAGGGACAATATACCAAGAGACCCAGTACTTC. Its protein is CASSQNPTGTIYQETQYF.

The chain has TRBV10-3 and TRBJ2-5; no firm D call. There are 14 residues in the CDR3. Germline V gives CDR1 ENHRY, CDR2 SYGVKD. V lost 0 bases, J lost 2 bases, and 7 bases lay in between. The DNA for the CDR3 is TGTGCCATCAGTGAGTCGTCTATGCAAGAGACCCAGTACTTC. Encoded protein: CAISESSMQETQYF.